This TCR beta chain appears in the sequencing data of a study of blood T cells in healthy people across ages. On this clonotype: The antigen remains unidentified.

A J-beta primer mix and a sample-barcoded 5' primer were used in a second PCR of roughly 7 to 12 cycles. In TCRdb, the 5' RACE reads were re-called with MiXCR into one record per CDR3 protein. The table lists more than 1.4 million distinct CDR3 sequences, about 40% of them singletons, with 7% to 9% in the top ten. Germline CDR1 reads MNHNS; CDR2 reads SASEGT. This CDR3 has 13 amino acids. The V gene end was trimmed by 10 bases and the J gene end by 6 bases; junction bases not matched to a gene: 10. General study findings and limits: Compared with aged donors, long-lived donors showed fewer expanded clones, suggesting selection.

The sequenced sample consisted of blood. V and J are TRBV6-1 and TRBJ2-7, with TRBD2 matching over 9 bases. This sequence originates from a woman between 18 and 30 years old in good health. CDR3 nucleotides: TGTGCCACCAATCTTAGCGGGAGAAGCGAGCAGTACTTC. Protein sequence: CATNLSGRSEQYF.